These 9 T cell receptor beta chains were all obtained from the same sample, sequenced in a study of T cells in Graves' hyperthyroidism and ophthalmopathy. The source material, RNA transcripts, was used to amplify TCR beta CDR3 regions. The study used the HTBI primer set for a first-round RT-PCR of the TCR CDR3. TCRdb processed the multiplex PCR reads anew with MiXCR; each CDR3 protein has one entry. The repertoire holds around 580,000 distinct CDR3 sequences, with approximately 16% as singletons. The sequencing input was blood. The receptors originated from a woman aged 18-35 years with Graves' hyperthyroidism.

This clonotype was recorded many times. The chain carries TRBV5-1 and TRBJ2-1; 10 nucleotides align to TRBD2. CDR3 length: 15 amino acids. Germline V gene lookup returns CDR1 SGHRS and CDR2 YFSETQ. With V trimmed by 2 bases and J by 7 bases, 6 bases remained unmatched. CDR3 sequence reads: CASSFLAGVLNEQFF. CDR3 DNA sequence: TGCGCCAGCAGCTTCCTAGCGGGAGTGTTGAATGAGCAGTTCTTC.

The rearrangement joins TRBV4-1 to TRBJ1-3; D unclear. Germline CDR1 is MGHRA and CDR2 is YSYEKL. The CDR3 has 16 residues. The V gene lost 0 bases and the J gene lost 9 bases, with 18 bases spanning the gap. The CDR3 loop reads CASSQEGSSVGGTIYF. CDR3 DNA: TGCGCCAGCAGCCAAGAAGGGTCGAGCGTAGGTGGCACCATATATTTT.

The chain uses TRBV27 and TRBJ2-1; TRBD2 agrees at 9 bases. This CDR3 is built from 17 residues. Trimming cost V 4 bases and J 8 bases; bases outside gene matches: 15. Germline V gene sequence: CDR1 MNHEY, CDR2 SMNVEV (reference sequence). CDR3 bases: TGTGCCAGCAGTTATAATAAGGGACTAGCCTCGGCGTATGAGCAGTTCTTC. Protein sequence: CASSYNKGLASAYEQFF.

The chain links TRBV28 to TRBJ2-3; 13 positions match TRBD2. CDR1 and CDR2 (germline): MDHEN, SYDVKM. This CDR3 contains 15 residues. The J segment lost 6 bases and the V segment lost 3 bases, leaving 3 bases of the junction unmatched. The CDR3, as DNA: TGTGCCAGCAGTTTGGAGACTAGCGGGGGGGATACGCAGTATTTT. This translates into CASSLETSGGDTQYF.

V is TRBV5-4 and J is TRBJ2-5; the D is unclear. With 4 bases removed from V and 3 bases from J, the gap between germline ends came to 16 bases. Germline V gene sequence: CDR1 SGHNT, CDR2 YYREEE (reference sequence). This CDR3 region has 15 residues. The chain's CDR3 is CASSPHGPPKETQYF. In DNA, the CDR3 is TGTGCCAGCAGCCCCCATGGGCCACCGAAAGAGACCCAGTACTTC.

This clonotype was seen only a few times. The rearrangement uses TRBV29-1 and TRBJ1-5; 7 bases map to TRBD1. This CDR3 has 13 residues. CDR1 is SQVTM and CDR2 is ANQGSEA in the germline V gene. V shed 5 bases and J 3 bases; nucleotides not matched to a gene: 4. The CDR3 sequence: CSVLTGTNQPQHF. CDR3 coding DNA: TGCAGCGTTCTGACAGGGACCAATCAGCCCCAGCATTTT.

Turning to this clonotype: A much larger clone sits a single nucleotide away, making a read error possible. The chain couples TRBV7-9 to TRBJ2-2, with TRBD1 matching 7 bases. The end of the DNA fits TRBJ1-1 better, so the J call may be wrong. Per the germline V gene, CDR1 is SEHNR and CDR2 is FQNEAQ (reference sequence). This CDR3 contains 17 residues. The CDR3 sequence: CASSLDLSGTENTGAFF. CDR3 coding DNA: TGTGCCAGCAGCTTAGATTTGAGCGGGACAGAGAACACTGGAGCTTTCTTT.

With respect to this clonotype: This may come from a read error, since a much larger clone is one base off. The J gene is TRBJ1-2, the V gene TRBV7-6; D gene unclear. Trimming stripped 5 bases from V and 3 bases from J, with 16 bases between. CDR3 length: 15 amino acids. The germline CDR1 and CDR2 sequences are SGHVS and FNYEAQ. The CDR3 nucleotides are TGTGCCAGCAGCCCGTGGATGGAGGGTGACTATGGCTACACCTTC. This sequence encodes CASSPWMEGDYGYTF.

This clonotype was picked up many times. The V call is TRBV18, the J call TRBJ2-7; D may be TRBD1 (5 bases). The CDR3 length is 14 residues. Germline V lookup: CDR1 KGHSH, CDR2 LQKENI. V was cut by 2 bases and J by 5 bases, with 13 bases left in between. As DNA, the CDR3 is TGTGCCAGCTCACCAGGGGCCCCCTTGGACGAGCAGTACTTC. Protein sequence: CASSPGAPLDEQYF.